The 32 T cell receptor beta chains below were found in one sample sequenced in a study of breast tumors, draining lymph nodes, adjacent tissues. TCRdb re-called the multiplex PCR reads with MiXCR, one entry per CDR3 protein. The data hold 150,000 to 250,000 distinct CDR3 sequences, with approximately 31% observed a single time. Axillary draining lymph nodes of breast cancer patients supplied the node samples. The specimen was axillary lymph node tissue. Receptor source: a female donor with breast cancer. Some clones in this sample may be carry-over from other donors' samples.

This clonotype has a handful of counts. The chain links TRBV19 to TRBJ2-3; TRBD1 is a possible D gene (5 bases). CDR1 and CDR2 (germline): LNHDA, SQIVND (reference sequence). V was trimmed by 1 base and J by 11 bases, leaving 16 bases between them. The CDR3 covers 14 residues. The CDR3 DNA is TGTGCCAGTAGTATAGGGGGCTCCTACAATGAGCAGTATTTT. This translates into CASSIGGSYNEQYF.

Many counts were recorded for this clonotype. The chain links TRBV4-1 to TRBJ1-2; unclear D gene. The germline V gene encodes CDR1 MGHRA and CDR2 YSYEKL. This CDR3 region has 13 residues. V shed 4 bases and J shed 0 bases, with 6 bases lying between them. The CDR3 reads CASSPRANYGYTF. The CDR3 DNA is TGCGCCAGCAGCCCAAGAGCTAACTATGGCTACACCTTC.

This clonotype appeared many times. The chain employs TRBV28 and TRBJ2-7, with D possibly being TRBD2 (6 bases). Germline-derived CDR1 and CDR2 are MDHEN and SYDVKM. The CDR3 contains 13 residues. The V and J ends lost 5 bases and 2 bases respectively, with 10 bases between them. CDR3 nucleotide sequence: TGTGCCAGCAGTGCCCGGGGGACCTACGAGCAGTACTTC. It translates to CASSARGTYEQYF.

This clonotype was recorded many times. The V call is TRBV20-1, the J call TRBJ2-5; D not certain. The V end lost 0 bases, the J end lost 5 bases, and 7 bases lay between the germline ends. The CDR3 covers 12 residues. Germline CDR1 is DFQATT and CDR2 is SNEGSKA (reference sequence). The DNA for the CDR3 is TGCAGTGCTAGAGATGGGCGGGAGACCCAGTACTTC. This gives the protein CSARDGRETQYF.

This chain joins TRBV7-2 and TRBJ1-1; 9 positions agree with TRBD1. The CDR3 covers 16 residues. Germline loops: CDR1 SGHTA, CDR2 FQGNSA. J was trimmed by 2 bases and V by 2 bases; bases with no gene match: 6. The CDR3 is CASSLFSTGGNTEAFF. CDR3 sequence (DNA): TGTGCCAGCAGCTTATTTTCTACAGGGGGCAACACTGAAGCTTTCTTT.

V usage is TRBV29-1 and J usage is TRBJ1-2; D perhaps matches TRBD1 (6 bases). The germline CDR1 and CDR2 sequences are SQVTM and ANQGSEA. This CDR3 comprises 12 residues. V was cut by 8 bases and J by 6 bases, with 16 bases left in between. Here the CDR3 DNA reads TGCAGCTTGGAGGGGGAAGGGAATGGCTACACCTTC. It is translated as CSLEGEGNGYTF.

This clonotype was recorded many times. V is TRBV20-1 and J is TRBJ1-4; D gene ambiguous. The CDR3 spans 13 residues. Germline values: CDR1 DFQATT, CDR2 SNEGSKA (reference sequence). V gave up 0 bases and J gave up 4 bases, with 6 bases separating them. DNA of the CDR3: TGCAGTGCTAGAGATCGGGGTAATGAAAAACTGTTTTTT. This translates into CSARDRGNEKLFF.

This chain joins TRBV5-6 and TRBJ2-1, with D perhaps matching TRBD1 or TRBD2 (6 bases each). CDR1 is SGHDT and CDR2 is YYEEEE in the germline V gene. The V and J ends lost 0 bases and 7 bases respectively, with 8 bases between them. There are 13 residues in the CDR3. CDR3 loop: CASSLGRGNEQFF. In DNA, the CDR3 is TGTGCCAGCAGCTTGGGGAGGGGGAATGAGCAGTTCTTC.

This clonotype was seen repeatedly, ten times or more. This rearrangement joins TRBV30 to TRBJ1-5, with 7 nucleotides matching TRBD1. Germline CDR1 and CDR2: GTSNPN and SVGIG (reference sequence). The CDR3 runs to 16 residues. Trimming at V came to 3 bases and at J to 3 bases, leaving 11 bases not matched to a gene. The CDR3 spells CAWSVTGTENNQPQHF. The DNA for the CDR3 is TGTGCCTGGAGCGTCACCGGGACAGAAAACAATCAGCCCCAGCATTTT.

This clonotype showed up many times. The J gene is TRBJ1-5, the V gene TRBV20-1, with 10 nucleotides matching TRBD1. The CDR3 has 17 amino acids. With V trimmed by 0 bases and J by 2 bases, 7 bases remained unmatched. Germline V gene data show CDR1 as DFQATT and CDR2 as SNEGSKA (reference sequence). Here the CDR3 reads CSARDSGTGVRNQPQHF. Here the CDR3 DNA reads TGCAGTGCTAGAGATAGTGGGACAGGGGTTCGCAATCAGCCCCAGCATTTT.

Only a few counts were recorded for this clonotype. Here the CDR3 DNA reads TGTGCCAGCAGTTACAAAAGGATCCAAAGTCAGCAAGAGACCCAGTACTTC. Protein product: CASSYKRIQSQQETQYF. The chain couples TRBV6-6 to TRBJ2-5; D unresolved. The V gene's germline CDR1 is MNHNY and CDR2 SVGAGI (reference sequence). V lost 2 bases and J lost 2, with 18 bases in between. CDR3 length: 17 amino acids.

V gene TRBV29-1 combines with J gene TRBJ2-3, with a possible D match to TRBD2 (6 bases). The V end lost 4 bases, the J end lost 5 bases, and 13 bases lay between the germline ends. CDR1 is SQVTM and CDR2 is ANQGSEA in the germline V gene. The CDR3 length is 13 residues. The CDR3 spells CSVGVGSGDTQYF. As DNA, the CDR3 is TGCAGCGTTGGGGTCGGGAGCGGAGATACGCAGTATTTT.

The chain links TRBV3-1 to TRBJ1-5; a weak D match, TRBD1 (6 bases). This CDR3 contains 14 residues. Germline CDR1 is LGHDT and CDR2 is YNNKEL (reference sequence). V gave up 5 bases and J gave up 0 bases, with 8 bases separating them. DNA for the CDR3: TGTGCCAGCAGCAGGGGGGATAGCAATCAGCCCCAGCATTTT. It codes for CASSRGDSNQPQHF.

A note on this clonotype: Because the CDR3's place on the DNA is in doubt, the DNA is left out and the CDR3 is given as listed by TCRdb. This rearrangement joins TRBV7-6 to TRBJ2-7; TRBD2, the D gene given by the table, was not confirmed from the DNA. Germline CDR1 is SGHVS and CDR2 is FNYEAQ. The CDR3 is 17 amino acids in total, end residues counted. This chain's CDR3 is CDSSFYICSASGNEQYF.

This clonotype was seen at least ten times. V is TRBV2 and J is TRBJ2-3; unclear D gene. Per the germline V gene, CDR1 is SNHLY and CDR2 is FYNNEI. This CDR3 spans 12 amino acids. Trimming took 6 bases from V and 6 from J, leaving 10 bases between them. CDR3: CASRSTGDTQYF. The CDR3 bases are TGTGCCAGCAGATCGACCGGCGATACGCAGTATTTT.

This clonotype has at least ten counts. The J gene is TRBJ1-6, the V gene TRBV30; 11 nucleotides line up with TRBD1. The CDR3 extends over 16 amino acids. From germline, CDR1 is GTSNPN and CDR2 SVGIG (reference sequence). Losses at the gene ends were 3 bases for V and 9 bases for J; bases not matched to a gene: 10. In nucleotides, the CDR3 is TGTGCCTGGAGGGAATATGGACAGGGGGCTGGTTCACCCCTCCACTTT. As protein: CAWREYGQGAGSPLHF.

Points on this clonotype: A much larger clone is a single base away; this may be a read error. The rearrangement links TRBV3-1 to TRBJ2-3; no clear D gene. Per the germline V gene, CDR1 is LGHDT and CDR2 is YNNKEL (reference sequence). Trimming took off 1 base at V and 6 bases at J, with 14 bases between the two ends. The CDR3 length is 15 residues. CDR3 sequence: CASSQGLNPGDTQYF. CDR3 in DNA: TGTGCCAGCAGCCAAGGGCTCAATCCTGGGGATACGCAGTATTTT.

A single count supports this clonotype. The chain carries TRBV5-6 and TRBJ2-5; no clear D. V gave up 1 base and J gave up 4 bases, with 11 bases separating them. Germline assignment: CDR1 SGHDT and CDR2 YYEEEE. This CDR3 contains 14 residues. The CDR3 loop reads CASSLLVETETQYF. The CDR3 DNA follows: TGTGCCAGCAGCTTGCTCGTGGAGACAGAGACCCAGTACTTC.

The table lists this clonotype with many counts. V and J are TRBV15 and TRBJ1-1; D perhaps matches TRBD1 (6 bases). In germline, CDR1 is LNHNV, CDR2 YYDKDF (reference sequence). With 0 bases removed from V and 11 bases from J, the gap between germline ends came to 13 bases. CDR3 length: 13 amino acids. CDR3 in DNA: TGTGCCACCAGCAGAGAGGGGGGCGCGGGGGCTTTCTTT. It translates to CATSREGGAGAFF.

This chain uses TRBV20-1 with TRBJ1-1, with D hard to call. V lost 3 bases to trimming and J lost 7 bases, with 15 bases between them. The CDR3 spans 13 residues. Germline V CDR1 and CDR2: DFQATT, SNEGSKA (reference sequence). DNA of the CDR3: TGCAGTGCTAGTTCCCTAGGGTGGGGTGAAGCTTTCTTT. It encodes CSASSLGWGEAFF.

This clonotype has a count of ten or more. The V gene is TRBV20-1, the J gene TRBJ2-7; TRBD1 is a possible D gene (6 bases). The CDR3 has 18 amino acids. CDR1 is DFQATT and CDR2 is SNEGSKA in the germline V gene (reference sequence). The V and J ends lost 4 bases and 2 bases respectively, with 27 bases between them. CDR3 in DNA: TGCAGTGCTAAAGAACCAGCAGGCTCAGGGGACATCCCCTACGAGCAGTACTTC. Translation: CSAKEPAGSGDIPYEQYF.

This clonotype was seen at least ten times. The rearrangement links TRBV6-5 to TRBJ2-7; 8 nucleotides line up with TRBD1. V shed 0 bases, J shed 7 bases, and the junction held 14 bases outside the gene matches. There are 17 residues in the CDR3. Germline V gives CDR1 MNHEY, CDR2 SVGAGI. The CDR3 region has the DNA TGTGCCAGCAGTTACTCGAGTAGGGGTGACAGGGGTACGGAGCAGTACTTC. Translated: CASSYSSRGDRGTEQYF.

This clonotype occurred many times. The chain recombines TRBV24-1 with TRBJ2-1, with TRBD2 matching 11 bases. V trimming: 2 bases; J trimming: 8 bases; junction bases outside the gene matches: 4. CDR3 length: 15 residues. Germline V lookup: CDR1 KGHDR, CDR2 SFDVKD. The CDR3 DNA sequence: TGTGCCACCAGTGATTCTAGCGGGAGGCTGGATGAGCAGTTCTTC. It encodes CATSDSSGRLDEQFF.

Concerning this clonotype: It is unclear where the CDR3 begins or ends on the DNA, so no DNA is shown, and the CDR3 is as TCRdb lists it. V gene TRBV20-1 combines with J gene TRBJ2-2; the table's TRBD1 call for D was not verified on the DNA. The germline V gene encodes CDR1 DFQATT and CDR2 SNEGSKA (reference sequence). The CDR3 region is 17 residues in length, termini included. The CDR3 here is CSVPTDSYEQYFGELFF.

The gene calls are TRBV5-1 and TRBJ1-2; a weak D match, TRBD1 (6 bases). The CDR3 is made up of 14 amino acids. Trimming pared 3 bases from V and 6 bases from J, leaving 15 bases between. Germline CDR1 is SGHRS and CDR2 is YFSETQ. CDR3 sequence: CASSYGQPGDGYTF. In DNA form, the CDR3 reads TGCGCCAGCAGCTACGGACAGCCCGGGGATGGCTACACCTTC.

This clonotype was seen many times. The genes are TRBV5-1 and TRBJ1-6; TRBD1 matches at 7 bases. Germline trimming cut 1 base from V and 7 bases from J; bases unmatched to any gene: 5. Germline CDR1 is SGHRS and CDR2 is YFSETQ. This CDR3 contains 15 residues. In DNA form, the CDR3 reads TGCGCCAGCAGCTTGCAAGCAGGGGGGAATTCACCCCTCCACTTT. Amino acid sequence: CASSLQAGGNSPLHF.

Ten or more counts support this clonotype. This chain uses TRBV27 with TRBJ1-5; D remains ambiguous. V shed 2 bases and J shed 3 bases, with 8 bases lying between them. Germline assignment: CDR1 MNHEY and CDR2 SMNVEV (reference sequence). This CDR3 has 14 residues. The CDR3 sequence is CASSLNGNNQPQHF. In DNA, the CDR3 is TGTGCCAGCAGTTTAAACGGAAACAATCAGCCCCAGCATTTT.

This clonotype showed up many times. The CDR3 here is CSARRAGGQSYNEQFF. Written as DNA, the CDR3 is TGCAGTGCTAGACGTGCGGGAGGACAATCCTACAATGAGCAGTTCTTC. This sequence joins TRBV20-1 and TRBJ2-1; TRBD2 agrees at 8 bases. Looked up from germline, CDR1 is DFQATT and CDR2 is SNEGSKA (reference sequence). The CDR3 totals 16 residues. V shed 2 bases and J 1 base; nucleotides not matched to a gene: 7.

The gene calls are TRBV10-3 and TRBJ2-7, with 11 bases matching TRBD2. V lost 5 bases to trimming and J lost 3 bases; unmatched junction nucleotides: 6. Germline V CDR1 and CDR2: ENHRY, SYGVKD. The CDR3 is 15 amino acids. The CDR3 DNA sequence: TGTGCCATCAGTCCTTTTACTAGCGGGGGCTACGAGCAGTACTTC. Residues: CAISPFTSGGYEQYF.

Worth noting for this clonotype: Here the CDR3 omits its conserved ending phenylalanine or tryptophan, so a read error is the likely source. Because the CDR3's place on the DNA is in doubt, the DNA is left out and the CDR3 is given as listed by TCRdb. V usage is TRBV7-9 and J usage is TRBJ1-4. CDR1 is SEHNR, CDR2 FQNEAQ, per germline (reference sequence). The CDR3 has 8 residues if both end residues are counted. The CDR3: CASSLGGG.

The chain couples TRBV20-1 to TRBJ1-4; perhaps TRBD1 as D (5 bases). From germline, CDR1 is DFQATT and CDR2 SNEGSKA (reference sequence). With 5 bases removed from V and 3 bases from J, the gap between germline ends came to 16 bases. The CDR3 has 15 residues. The CDR3 DNA reads TGCAGTGCTCCTCCTCCTGGGACCGCTAATGAAAAACTGTTTTTT. Translation gives CSAPPPGTANEKLFF.

This clonotype was recorded only once. The V and J genes are TRBV2 and TRBJ1-6, with D unclear. CDR1 SNHLY and CDR2 FYNNEI come from the germline V gene. Trimming took off 4 bases at V and 5 bases at J, with 12 bases between the two ends. The CDR3 sequence is 15 residues long. Here the CDR3 reads CASSAGRFNNSPLHF. DNA for the CDR3: TGTGCCAGCAGTGCGGGCCGGTTTAATAATTCACCCCTCCACTTT.